This entry describes one T cell receptor beta chain. Its antigen is still unknown. Base quality data are lacking; no much larger clone is found one base away. The immunoSEQ Assay, a bias-controlled multiplex PCR, was used to amplify TCRbeta CDR3 regions from genomic DNA. The authors' pipeline ran thus. The number of nucleated cells in each sample was estimated from the amplification of reference gene primers within the assay. To quantify the absolute abundance of each unique TCRbeta CDR3 rearrangement, sequence reads were collapsed and filtered. Productive Simpson clonality was computed per sample as the square root of Simpson's diversity index over productive rearrangements. TCRdb holds this immuneACCESS table with in-frame rearrangements only. Some clones are missing; in checked studies, unresolved V genes explain under half, and the rest has no known cause. For V, J and clone size, that table is used; D and trimming come from the DNA. The sample table holds about 210,000 clones, of which roughly 84% were seen once. 9.7% of the sample is taken by the ten largest.

This specimen comes from a study of blood T cell repertoires in COVID-19 (dated by TCRdb to 2020 to 2022). Background for the entire study: The collaborator samples originated in the United States, Italy and Spain and spanned the acute and convalescent phases of COVID-19. The prospective study material was composed of cDNA or gDNA derived from T cells, B-cell-depleted T cells, or PBMCs. Subjects who had been exposed to COVID-19, were actively infected with it, or had recovered from it provided the deeply sampled blood TCRbeta repertoires that made up the dataset. The repertoires were released in a freely available public database intended as a resource for research on the immune response to SARS-CoV-2. Samples were obtained from the ongoing ImmuneRACE study (first 160 participants) and from about 1,300 subjects provided by 6 global collaborators. A de-identified subject ID, COVID-19 status, age in years and sex were almost always included in the sample metadata. Where available, HLA class I and class II types were obtained from metadata supplied by the sample provider rather than from assay-based typing.

The investigation overall reported the following: Clinical and demographic metadata were provided uncurated, with the amount varying by source and participant.

Collaborating institutions collected whole blood in K2EDTA tubes following their own protocols. For TCRbeta analysis, collaborator samples were shipped as frozen whole blood, as isolated PBMCs, or as DNA extracted from either sample type. Trimmed from V: 2 bases; trimmed from J: 4 bases; junction bases lacking a gene match: 6. CDR1 and CDR2, looked up from the germline V gene, are KGHSH and LQKENI. The CDR3, from cysteine to phenylalanine, totals 15 residues. The retained sequence is limited to the CDR3, 45 bases, with the frame set at the first base. The rearrangement joined TRBV18 to TRBJ1-2, and TRBD1 matches 8 of the central bases. This clonotype was sampled from a man aged 45 to 65 with active or convalescent COVID-19. Sequencing was done on a sample of peripheral blood. The CDR3 region reads CASSPTGTGPYGYTF. In nucleotides, the sequence is TGTGCCAGCTCACCAACCGGGACAGGCCCCTATGGCTACACCTTC.